Listed here are 18 T cell receptor beta chains from one sample, sequenced in a study of tumor-infiltrating lymphocytes in primary liver carcinoma. The roughly 17-31 mg bulk tissue piece was not sorted before simultaneous RNA and DNA extraction. The template, approximately 500 ng total RNA, yielded TCR beta cDNA made with a constant-region primer. It was through three nested multiplex PCR rounds of slightly modified ARM-PCR that TCR beta libraries arose. Running nine to ten cycles apiece, the first two PCR rounds relied on TRBV1-TRBV30 forward primers together with a C-beta reverse primer. One entry per CDR3 protein, called by TCRdb with MiXCR from the multiplex PCR reads. The sample lists about 60,000 distinct CDR3 sequences, about 71% occurring once. Sequenced: liver tumor tissue from sampling region 4. Subset described: tumor region T4, right-lateral pole. The source is a man aged 35-49 years with primary liver carcinoma and hepatitis B virus infection.

With regard to this clonotype: This could be a read error, since a much larger clone is one nucleotide away. This chain uses TRBV2 with TRBJ1-2; 7 bases line up with TRBD1. The CDR3 spans 13 residues. Trimming cost V 7 bases and J 3 bases; bases outside gene matches: 5. The germline CDR1 and CDR2 sequences are SNHLY and FYNNEI. The CDR3 nucleotides are TGTGCCAGCAAGAACAGGGGTTACTATGGCTACACCTTC. Translated, it gives CASKNRGYYGYTF. The full variable domain, rest sourced from reference TRBV2 and TRBJ1-2, is EPEVTQTPSHQVTQMGQEVILRCVPISNHLYFYWYRQILGQKVEFLVSFYNNEISEKSEIFDDQFSVERPDGSNFTLKIRSTKLEDSAMYFCASKNRGYYGYTFGSGTRLTVV.

With regard to this clonotype: A much larger clone lies a single base off, so this may be a read error. This chain links TRBV12-3 or TRBV12-4 with TRBJ1-2, with a weak D call TRBD1 (5 bases). CDR3 size: 13 residues. CDR3 DNA: TGTGCCATCAGTTCCTGGGACGGGGGGGACTACAACTTC. Its protein product is CAISSWDGGDYNF.

Notes on this clonotype: It may be a read error: a sequence one base away is much more abundant. This chain joins TRBV20-1 and TRBJ1-5, with a tentative D call TRBD1 (5 bases). The last part of the DNA fits TRBJ2-3 better; the J call may be wrong. The germline V gene has CDR1 DFQATT and CDR2 SNEGSKA (reference sequence). CDR3 length equals 13 residues. CDR3 loop: CSARPQGNQPQYF. CDR3 nucleotide sequence: TGCAGTGCTAGACCCCAGGGAAATCAGCCCCAGTATTTT.

On this clonotype itself: A read error may account for a junction end that differs from germline. The rearrangement uses TRBV5-1 and TRBJ2-7; the match to TRBD1 covers 12 bases. The germline CDR1 and CDR2 sequences are SGHRS and YFSETQ. CDR3 size: 15 residues. In DNA form, the CDR3 reads TGCACCAGCAACTTAAGGGACAGGGGGCGGTACGAGCAGTACTTC. Translating it yields CTSNLRDRGRYEQYF.

On this clonotype: A much larger clone sits a single nucleotide away, making a read error possible. Here the CDR3 reads CASSLGPGAEKLFF. CDR3 bases: TGTGCCAGCAGCCTCGGACCGGGGGCGGAAAAACTGTTTTTT. This chain uses TRBV11-2 with TRBJ1-4; D might be TRBD1 (6 bases). Per the germline V gene, CDR1 is SGHAT and CDR2 is FQNNGV. The CDR3 covers 14 residues. Trimming left V 5 bases short and J 8 bases short, with 15 bases between.

This clonotype was detected a few times. This rearrangement joins TRBV5-1 to TRBJ2-1, with TRBD2 identical over 10 bases. From germline, CDR1 is SGHRS and CDR2 YFSETQ. The CDR3 is made up of 15 amino acids. Trimming took 3 bases from V and 4 from J; bases not matched to a gene: 4. DNA for the CDR3: TGCGCCAGCAGCTCCACTAGCGGGACGTACAATGAGCAGTTCTTC. Its protein is CASSSTSGTYNEQFF.

On this clonotype: In this CDR3 the conserved last residue, phenylalanine or tryptophan, is missing, so a read error is likely. This chain links TRBV19 with TRBJ2-2; no definite D call. The V gene's germline CDR1 is LNHDA and CDR2 SQIVND (reference sequence). V lost 6 bases and J 4 bases, leaving 12 bases between the germline ends. The CDR3 length is 14 residues. The DNA of the CDR3 is TGTGCCAGTAGGCCCGTCGGTGGCACCGGGGAGCTGTTTATT. Translating it yields CASRPVGGTGELFI.

The genes are TRBV11-2 and TRBJ2-3; 10 bases are shared with TRBD2. This CDR3 has 16 residues. The V segment lost 4 bases and the J segment 8 bases; nucleotides outside the gene matches: 12. Germline V CDR1 and CDR2: SGHAT, FQNNGV. CDR3 protein: CASSSSGLARMGTQYF. The CDR3 DNA is TGTGCCAGCAGCTCCTCGGGACTAGCGAGAATGGGTACGCAGTATTTT.

On this clonotype: A much bigger clone sits one base away, suggesting this may be a read error. The chain recombines TRBV5-1 with TRBJ2-7; D tentatively fits TRBD1 or TRBD2 (5 bases each). CDR1 is SGHRS, CDR2 YFSETQ, per germline. The CDR3 runs 15 residues. V was trimmed by 5 bases and J by 3 bases, leaving 18 bases between them. CDR3 bases: TGCGCCAGCAGAGACTCGGGACGTTCAAACTACGAGCAGTACTTC. Its translation: CASRDSGRSNYEQYF.

On this clonotype itself: At one end the junction does not follow the germline gene, possibly because of a read error. V and J are TRBV6-5 and TRBJ2-1, with D hard to call. The germline V gene encodes CDR1 MNHEY and CDR2 SVGAGI. This CDR3 contains 13 residues. The CDR3 protein is CASNYSNRYEQFF. CDR3 DNA: TGTGCCAGCAATTACTCGAATAGGTACGAGCAGTTCTTC.

This clonotype was found once. This sequence may be a read error, since a much larger clone differs from it by one base. This is likely a read error, given that the CDR3 carries no conserved phenylalanine or tryptophan at its end. The chain links TRBV28 to TRBJ2-7, with no clear D. This CDR3 spans 12 amino acids. In germline, CDR1 is MDHEN, CDR2 SYDVKM. Trimming removed 6 bases at V and 6 bases at J, with 12 bases between. The CDR3 sequence: CASSIGSLEQYL. CDR3 coding DNA: TGTGCCAGCAGCATTGGGTCTCTCGAGCAGTACCTC.

This clonotype was seen a single time. At one boundary the junction diverges from the germline segment, which might be a read error. The chain is built from TRBV4-1 and TRBJ2-1; D possibly matches TRBD1 or TRBD2 (5 bases each). Germline CDR1 MGHRA, CDR2 YSYEKL. The CDR3 runs to 13 residues. CDR3 in DNA: TGCGTCTGCAGCCCGGGACGGTGGTATGAGCAGTCCTTC. Protein: CVCSPGRWYEQSF.

With respect to this clonotype: One end of the junction is discordant with germline, which a read error may explain. The V call is TRBV6-1, the J call TRBJ1-2; D unclear. The CDR3 is made up of 10 amino acids. Germline-derived CDR1 and CDR2 are MNHNS and SASEGT. The CDR3 spells CASIGSCYTF. The CDR3 bases are TGCGCCAGCATAGGGAGTTGCTACACCTTC.

The rearrangement joins TRBV6-1 to TRBJ2-1, with a tentative D call TRBD2 (5 bases). Trimming left V 10 bases short and J 5 bases short, with 15 bases between. This CDR3 has 13 residues. CDR1 MNHNS and CDR2 SASEGT come from the germline V gene. This chain's CDR3 is CANIERKNNEQFF. Here the CDR3 DNA reads TGTGCCAACATTGAGCGGAAAAACAATGAGCAGTTCTTC.

This clonotype is classed as medium-sized. The V gene is TRBV5-6, the J gene TRBJ2-3; TRBD1 might be the D (6 bases). This CDR3 has 15 amino acids. Germline lookup yields CDR1 SGHDT and CDR2 YYEEEE. The V and J ends lost 4 bases and 4 bases respectively, with 16 bases between them. The CDR3: CASSTGQRTSDTQYF. The CDR3, as DNA: TGTGCCAGCAGCACGGGACAAAGAACGTCAGATACGCAGTATTTT.

In the case of this clonotype: A much larger clone differs by one base, so this may be a read error. J is TRBJ1-2 and V is TRBV10-3, with a weak D call TRBD1 (5 bases). CDR3 length equals 14 residues. Germline loops: CDR1 ENHRY, CDR2 SYGVKD. The CDR3 DNA follows: TGTGCCATCGGTGAGTCGTCAAGGGACTATGGCTTCACCTTC. Amino acid sequence: CAIGESSRDYGFTF.

Of note for this clonotype: Because the CDR3 is missing its conserved closing phenylalanine or tryptophan, this is likely a read error. It is unclear where the CDR3 begins or ends on the DNA, so no DNA is shown, and the CDR3 is as TCRdb lists it. The chain links TRBV5-6 to TRBJ1-1. Including both end residues, the CDR3 is 13 amino acids long. Germline V gives CDR1 SGHDT, CDR2 YYEEEE. This chain's CDR3 is CASSFSGRPEAFI.

On this clonotype: The junction differs from germline at one of its ends, possibly a read error. The chain combines TRBV12-3 or TRBV12-4 with TRBJ2-7; 11 nucleotides align to TRBD2. The CDR3 is 17 amino acids. DNA of the CDR3: TGTGCCAGCAGTTTTACAGGGACTAGCGGACGTCTGGGGGAGCAGCAGTTC. Translated: CASSFTGTSGRLGEQQF.